This T cell receptor (beta chain) was captured in a study of cytomegalovirus exposure and HLA in healthy donors. Whole-study context: As released early, the data held about 85 million unique TCRs from HLA-typed donors.

Amplification used 60 Vbeta primers and 13 Jbeta primers. Clones were sequenced by immunoSEQ multiplex PCR, and TCRdb holds only the in-frame ones, with some missing. The sample yields about 190,000 clones, over 65% seen once. Regarding the study as a whole: One later analysis reportedly identified an Asian-associated ancestry cluster that showed fewer N-insertions than the approximately 710-donor mean.

V trimming: 3 bases; J trimming: 3 bases; junction bases outside the gene matches: 15. The CDR3 consists of 18 residues. CDR1 and CDR2 from the germline V gene are MGHDK and SYGVNS. In regard to this clone: Its specificity is unknown.

The sequenced sample was PBMCs. The chain uses TRBV25-1 and TRBJ2-3; 7 positions match TRBD2. The receptor was derived from a woman in her twenties or thirties in good health and CMV-seronegative. Written as DNA, the CDR3 is TGTGCCAGCAGTGATAACGGCGGGAGAGCGGAGGAGACAGATACGCAGTATTTT. This gives the protein CASSDNGGRAEETDTQYF.